Detailed here is one TCR beta chain. This record belongs to a study of cytomegalovirus exposure and HLA in healthy donors. Germline V gives CDR1 LNHDA, CDR2 SQIVND (reference sequence). V shed 4 bases, J shed 1 base, and the junction held 3 bases outside the gene matches. The CDR3 runs to 16 residues. The PCR had 60 Vbeta and 13 Jbeta primers. Profiled with immunoSEQ multiplex PCR; TCRdb holds only in-frame clones, not every one. There are around 130,000 clones in the sample; around 83% occur only once, and around 3% lies in the top ten. This clonotype originated in a young woman in good health and CMV-seropositive. J is TRBJ2-2 and V is TRBV19, with TRBD2 matching over 10 bases. The sequencing input was PBMCs. CDR3 in amino acids: CASSKRTSGNTGELFF. CDR3 DNA sequence: TGTGCCAGTAGTAAGCGGACTAGCGGGAACACCGGGGAGCTGTTTTTT.